This T cell receptor beta chain was profiled in a study of blood T cell repertoires in COVID-19. Overall study context: Sites across the United States, Italy and Spain contributed samples from acute and convalescent COVID-19. T cells, B-cell-depleted T cells, or PBMCs provided the cDNA or gDNA that served as material.

This clone was found a few times. The germline V gene encodes CDR1 LNHDA and CDR2 SQIVND (reference sequence). Trimming removed 7 bases at V and 0 bases at J, with 18 bases between. This CDR3 spans 16 amino acids. Authors' data handling: Researchers report that nucleated cell counts were estimated from reference gene primer amplification. This table comes from immunoSEQ multiplex PCR, and its TCRdb copy is limited to in-frame clones, with some not included. The D gene and trimming were derived from the DNA, and the V and J assignments and clone size from that table. The sample gives around 99,000 clones, approximately 82% of which show up once; 18% is in the top ten.

The TCR comes from a woman in her fifties or sixties with acute or convalescent COVID-19. The material sequenced was peripheral blood. The genes are TRBV19 and TRBJ1-1; tentative D call: TRBD1 (5 bases). The CDR3 bases are TGTGCCAGTAACCGGGACTCTAATCCCATGAACACTGAAGCTTTCTTT. It encodes CASNRDSNPMNTEAFF.